This TCR beta chain originates from a study of cytomegalovirus exposure and HLA in healthy donors. The CDR3 contains 16 residues. V gave up 4 bases and J gave up 0 bases; unmatched junction bases: 5. Germline-derived CDR1 and CDR2 are LGHNA and YNFKEQ. PCR employed 60 Vbeta and 13 Jbeta primers. Study processing details: Roughly 80 million unique TCR beta chains, roughly 11 million of them shared, were counted by a later analysis. Here immunoSEQ multiplex PCR was the method, and the copy in TCRdb shows in-frame clones only, minus some. That table supplies the V and J calls and clone size; D and trimming were determined from the DNA. The sample consists of 200,000 or so clones, about 90% of them appearing once. This clone was recorded once.

Sequencing was performed on PBMCs. The V and J genes are TRBV4-2 and TRBJ2-3; 9 bases are shared with TRBD2. The TCR originated in a girl in the first two years of life in good health and CMV-seronegative. In DNA, the CDR3 is TGTGCCAGCAGCCCTAGACTAGCGGCTAGCACAGATACGCAGTATTTT. Translating it yields CASSPRLAASTDTQYF.